The entry that follows covers one T cell receptor (beta chain) sequence. These data belong to a study of cytomegalovirus exposure and HLA in healthy donors. The study ran its PCR with 60 Vbeta and 13 Jbeta primers. Method: immunoSEQ multiplex PCR; TCRdb's copy keeps in-frame clones and lacks some. The sample lists over 70,000 clones; approximately 76% were seen once. This CDR3 has 15 residues. The germline V gene has CDR1 MDHEN and CDR2 SYDVKM. V is TRBV28 and J is TRBJ2-5; possibly TRBD2 for D (6 bases). The DNA end lines up better with TRBJ2-7; the J call may be wrong. Sequenced: PBMCs. This sequence was found in a male donor in good health and CMV-seronegative. DNA of the CDR3: TGTGCCAGCAGGCCTTTGGGACTGTCAACCTACGAGCAGTACTTC. Translated: CASRPLGLSTYEQYF.